These T cell receptor beta chains were read from a single sample in a study of T cells in Graves' hyperthyroidism and ophthalmopathy. One entry per CDR3 protein, called by TCRdb with MiXCR from the multiplex PCR reads. The repertoire holds 300,000 to 350,000 distinct CDR3 sequences, with about 21% as singletons. Sequenced sample: blood. These TCRs come from a woman between 50 and 59 years old with Graves' hyperthyroidism. CDR3s include the opening cysteine and the closing phenylalanine or tryptophan. Each record gives: CDR3 protein, CDR3 DNA, D gene, J gene, clone size, V gene. The D gene is left open where the match is weak. Size tells how often a clone was seen (once, few, many) or the class of an expanded clone, and some rows leave it out.

CASSAQPSRRAFF,TGTGCCAGCAGTGCCCAGCCCTCGCGACGGGCTTTCTTT,-,TRBJ1-1,many,TRBV6-4
CASSYRAGSGNTIYF,TGTGCCAGCAGTTACAGGGCAGGGAGTGGAAACACCATATATTTT,-,TRBJ1-3,few,TRBV6-5
CASSIANEQFF,TGTGCCAGCAGTATAGCAAATGAGCAGTTCTTC,-,TRBJ2-1,few,TRBV7-6
CASSDRGGAEAFF,TGCGCCAGCAGTGACAGGGGAGGGGCTGAAGCTTTCTTT,-,TRBJ1-1,many,TRBV10-1
CASSLFGLLKTNEQFF,TGTGCCAGCAGTTTATTCGGCCTCTTGAAGACCAATGAGCAGTTCTTC,-,TRBJ2-1,few,TRBV28
CASSFLPPGQGYEQYF,TGTGCCAGCAGTTTTCTACCTCCGGGACAGGGATACGAGCAGTACTTC,TRBD1,TRBJ2-7,many,TRBV28
CASSSPQGRNTGELFF,TGTGCCAGCAGCTCCCCCCAGGGACGGAACACCGGGGAGCTGTTTTTT,-,TRBJ2-2,many,TRBV11-2
CSAGDLGTASYEQYF,TGCAGTGCTGGGGATCTGGGGACGGCTTCCTACGAGCAGTACTTC,-,TRBJ2-7,many,TRBV20-1
CSVDLRQGLNTEAFF,TGCAGCGTTGACCTACGACAGGGTTTGAACACTGAAGCTTTCTTT,TRBD1,TRBJ1-1,-,TRBV29-1
CSVERGPYEQYF,TGCAGCGTTGAACGGGGACCCTACGAGCAGTACTTC,-,TRBJ2-7,many,TRBV29-1
CASSLLPDGSSGNTIYF,TGTGCCAGCAGTCTCCTCCCCGACGGAAGCTCTGGAAACACCATATATTTT,-,TRBJ1-3,once,TRBV6-1
CASSVRENGNQPQHF,TGTGCCAGCAGCGTCAGGGAAAATGGCAATCAGCCCCAGCATTTT,-,TRBJ1-5,many,TRBV2
CASSVAGRPMNTEAFF,TGTGCCAGCAGCGTAGCGGGTAGACCGATGAACACTGAAGCTTTCTTT,-,TRBJ1-1,few,TRBV9
CASNISGEDSTYGYTF,TGTGCCAGCAACATTAGTGGAGAGGATTCCACCTATGGCTACACCTTC,-,TRBJ1-2,-,TRBV27
CASSPKVPPGQANTGELFF,TGTGCCAGCTCACCAAAGGTACCACCGGGACAGGCGAACACCGGGGAGCTGTTTTTT,TRBD1,TRBJ2-2,-,TRBV2
CASSDRAYYGYTF,TGTGCCAGCAGTGACCGGGCTTACTATGGCTACACCTTC,-,TRBJ1-2,few,TRBV2
CSARDSPRTGVYNSPLHF,TGCAGTGCTAGAGATTCCCCCCGAACAGGGGTGTACAATTCACCCCTCCACTTT,TRBD1,TRBJ1-6,-,TRBV20-1
CASSYAQGYGYTF,TGTGCCAGCAGTTACGCACAGGGCTATGGCTACACCTTC,-,TRBJ1-2,-,TRBV6-5
CAWSRTGPSEAFF,TGTGCCTGGAGTAGAACAGGACCGAGTGAAGCTTTCTTT,-,TRBJ1-1,many,TRBV30
CASSWTGGALSGANVLTF,TGTGCCAGCAGCTGGACAGGGGGCGCTCTCTCTGGGGCCAACGTCCTGACTTTC,TRBD1,TRBJ2-6,many,TRBV13
CAISESLWGASGNTIYF,TGTGCCATCAGTGAGTCTTTATGGGGCGCCTCTGGAAACACCATATATTTT,-,TRBJ1-3,-,TRBV10-3
CASSTGQGATNEKLFF,TGTGCCAGCAGTACCGGACAGGGGGCAACTAATGAAAAACTGTTTTTT,TRBD1,TRBJ1-4,-,TRBV6-1
CASSRLAGGETQYF,TGTGCCAGCAGCCGACTAGCGGGGGGAGAGACCCAGTACTTC,TRBD2,TRBJ2-5,-,TRBV5-8
CASSLWAVDGELFF,TGTGCCAGCTCACTCTGGGCCGTCGACGGGGAGCTGTTTTTT,-,TRBJ2-2,many,TRBV18
CASSPSTGEGNYGYTF,TGTGCCAGCAGCCCCTCTACAGGGGAAGGTAACTATGGCTACACCTTC,TRBD1,TRBJ1-2,-,TRBV3-1
CATWGGRGDEQFF,TGTGCCACTTGGGGGGGGAGAGGGGATGAGCAGTTCTTC,TRBD2,TRBJ2-1,-,TRBV10-3
CASSPTGYEKLFF,TGTGCCAGCAGCCCCACAGGGTATGAAAAACTGTTTTTT,-,TRBJ1-4,many,TRBV7-9
CASRPPGTSGTGELFF,TGTGCCAGCAGACCCCCCGGGACTAGCGGCACCGGGGAGCTGTTTTTT,TRBD2,TRBJ2-2,many,TRBV11-2
CSVDGQGRIETQYF,TGCAGCGTTGACGGACAGGGACGTATAGAGACCCAGTACTTC,TRBD1,TRBJ2-5,many,TRBV29-1
CASSLAGARSNYGYTF,TGCGCCAGCAGCTTGGCCGGGGCAAGGAGTAACTATGGCTACACCTTC,-,TRBJ1-2,few,TRBV5-1
CASSLTGYNEKLFF,TGTGCCAGCAGCCTGACAGGATATAATGAAAAACTGTTTTTT,-,TRBJ1-4,many,TRBV3-1
CASSLASGGPQETQYF,TGTGCCAGCAGCTTAGCTAGCGGGGGCCCCCAAGAGACCCAGTACTTC,TRBD2,TRBJ2-5,many,TRBV7-2
CASSQEDRGQAIYF,TGTGCCAGCAGCCAAGAAGACAGGGGGCAGGCCATATATTTT,TRBD1,TRBJ1-3,-,TRBV4-2
CSAHRQVQLTQHF,TGCAGTGCTCACAGACAGGTCCAATTGACCCAGCATTTT,-,TRBJ1-5,few,TRBV20-1
CASSQGQGYNEQFF,TGTGCCAGCAGCCAGGGACAGGGCTACAATGAGCAGTTCTTC,TRBD1,TRBJ2-1,many,TRBV7-9
CASSFGGGAEQYF,TGTGCCAGCAGTTTCGGGGGGGGGGCCGAGCAGTACTTC,TRBD2,TRBJ2-7,-,TRBV27
CATSDASGGGSYNEQFF,TGTGCCACCAGTGATGCTAGCGGGGGAGGGTCCTACAATGAGCAGTTCTTC,TRBD2,TRBJ2-1,many,TRBV24-1
CASSLGSGGAQETQYF,TGTGCCAGCAGCTTGGGTAGCGGGGGGGCGCAAGAGACCCAGTACTTC,TRBD2,TRBJ2-5,many,TRBV12-3/TRBV12-4
CSARDVGGQNYGYTF,TGCAGTGCTAGAGATGTAGGGGGCCAAAACTATGGCTACACCTTC,TRBD1,TRBJ1-2,few,TRBV20-1
CAWSGQGKSYEQYF,TGTGCCTGGAGTGGACAGGGAAAGAGCTACGAGCAGTACTTC,TRBD1,TRBJ2-7,many,TRBV30
CASSGQGRLVGYGYTF,TGTGCCAGCAGTGGCCAAGGGCGGTTGGTAGGCTATGGCTACACCTTC,-,TRBJ1-2,many,TRBV2
CASSYWAGPYEQYF,TGTGCCAGCAGTTACTGGGCGGGACCCTACGAGCAGTACTTC,-,TRBJ2-7,many,TRBV6-8
CAWMAASQETQYF,TGTGCCTGGATGGCGGCTTCCCAAGAGACCCAGTACTTC,-,TRBJ2-5,many,TRBV30
CASSLGTSGSSEFF,TGTGCCAGCAGCTTGGGAACTAGCGGGAGTTCGGAGTTCTTC,TRBD2,TRBJ2-1,many,TRBV5-8
CATSDLWPVNYEQYF,TGTGCCACCAGTGATTTGTGGCCCGTCAACTACGAGCAGTACTTC,-,TRBJ2-7,-,TRBV24-1
CASSQEGPGYTF,TGTGCCAGCAGCCAAGAAGGACCTGGCTACACCTTC,-,TRBJ1-2,many,TRBV3-1
CASSSGQLSGANVLTF,TGTGCCAGCAGCTCAGGACAGCTCTCTGGGGCCAACGTCCTGACTTTC,-,TRBJ2-6,many,TRBV7-2